The clone carrying this TCR beta chain has just a few counts. V was pared by 4 bases and J by 5 bases, with 19 bases between. Germline V gene data show CDR1 as SGHNT and CDR2 as YENEEA. The CDR3 is made up of 16 amino acids. This sample is part of a study of patients and donors after allogeneic stem cell transplantation. Each CDR3 protein is one row after TCRdb ran MiXCR on the RT-PCR reads. The sample comprises approximately 160,000 distinct CDR3 sequences, over 25% of which are singletons, and around 3% rests with the top ten. This TCR came from a human donor who was either an allogeneic HSCT recipient or a stem cell or donor lymphocyte infusion donor (not recorded which). It is not recorded whose cells these are; they may come from a transplant donor. The specimen was blood, either unsorted or a sorted T cell fraction (not recorded which). The chain is built from TRBV11-3 and TRBJ2-3; D possibly corresponds to TRBD2 (5 bases). The CDR3 DNA follows: TGTGCCAGCAGCTCAAGGACTTTCTTTGGTGGAGATACGCAGTATTTT. It specifies CASSSRTFFGGDTQYF.